This is a list of T cell receptor beta chains from one sample in a study of cytomegalovirus exposure and HLA in healthy donors. Sequenced by immunoSEQ multiplex PCR; TCRdb stores in-frame clones only, minus some. This table holds 65,000 to 90,000 clones, approximately 79% found once. The sequenced sample consisted of PBMCs. These receptors were obtained from a man aged 25 to 40 in good health and CMV-seronegative. Each CDR3 is given with its conserved first and last residue. The D gene is left open where the match is weak. Clone sizes are given selectively: once, few, many, or a class where the clone is expanded.

d_gene	abundance	v_gene	j_gene	CDR3nt	CDR3aa
TRBD1	-	TRBV11-2	TRBJ1-2	TGTGCCAGCAGCTTATTGGCAGGGGGTGGCTACACCTTC	CASSLLAGGGYTF
-	once	TRBV7-8	TRBJ2-2	TGTGCCAGCAGCGAGGGATCGGGGGAGCTGTTTTTT	CASSEGSGELFF
TRBD1	few	TRBV4-1	TRBJ1-4	TGCGCCAGCAGCCGTTACAGGGGAACTAATGAAAAACTGTTTTTT	CASSRYRGTNEKLFF
-	-	TRBV29-1	TRBJ1-4	TGCAGCCTTATTGACATAACTTTAGAAAAACTGTTTTTT	CSLIDITLEKLFF
-	-	TRBV19	TRBJ2-7	TGTGCCAGTAGTCAACTAGCACCGTCCTACGAGCAGTACTTC	CASSQLAPSYEQYF
-	once	TRBV14	TRBJ1-1	TGTGCCAGCAGCCAGGAGTGGGAGACTGAAGCTTTCTTT	CASSQEWETEAFF
-	-	TRBV5-6	TRBJ1-4	TGTGCCAGCAGCCGACGGACTGATGAAAAACTGTTTTTT	CASSRRTDEKLFF
-	-	TRBV7-2	TRBJ2-5	TGTGCCAGCAGCTCCCAGACCGGGGAGACCCAGTACTTC	CASSSQTGETQYF
-	once	TRBV6-5	TRBJ1-1	TGTGCCAGCAGAAACAGGGCCAACACTGAAGCTTTCTTT	CASRNRANTEAFF
-	few	TRBV7-6	TRBJ1-5	TGTGCCAGCAGCTTAGCAGGGGTGAATCAGCCCCAGCATTTT	CASSLAGVNQPQHF